This T cell receptor beta chain was found in a study of blood T cells in healthy people across ages. Study findings and constraints: Correlation between TCR beta diversity and naive T cell percentage was strong. Significant beta diversity loss was already apparent by age approximately 40, declining roughly linearly.

Primers used in a second PCR of roughly 7 to 12 cycles were a sample-barcoded 5' primer and a J-beta primer mix. TCRdb ran MiXCR on the 5' RACE reads and lists one entry per CDR3 protein. The sample comprises under 950,000 distinct CDR3 sequences, about 20% of which are singletons, and approximately 20% rests with the top ten. This CDR3 has 15 residues. V was clipped by 7 bases and J by 0 bases, with 16 bases between them. This clonotype appeared a few times. Its antigen is not identified. This chain joins TRBV12-3 or TRBV12-4 and TRBJ2-7, with no clear D. The clonotype was recovered from a man aged 65 to 85 in good health. The sequenced sample consisted of blood. The CDR3 is CASTSLWRSSYEQYV. DNA of the CDR3: TGTGCCAGCACTTCCTTGTGGCGGAGCTCCTACGAGCAGTACGTC.